This entry describes one TCR beta chain. Time point defined: persistent/refractory GD, antithyroid drugs over 5 years with positive TRAb. The TCR library was prepared using RNA isolated from PBMCs. This CDR3 spans 15 amino acids. V shed 2 bases and J 3 bases; nucleotides not matched to a gene: 8. The germline V gene has CDR1 DFQATT and CDR2 SNEGSKA (reference sequence). Investigators prepared the TCR beta libraries by applying iRepertoire HTBI primers and Arm-PCR of CDR3 regions. From the multiplex PCR reads, TCRdb called clonotypes with MiXCR, one entry per CDR3 protein. Among around 340,000 distinct CDR3 sequences listed, roughly 21% were seen once. This sample stems from a study of regulatory T cells in long-lasting Graves disease.

Material: peripheral blood mononuclear cells (PBMCs), obtained when the disease was refractory, from a patient treated with antithyroid drugs. The chain is built from TRBV20-1 and TRBJ2-7, with TRBD1 identical over 9 bases. The TCR was taken from a female donor with Graves disease. In DNA, the CDR3 is TGCAGTGCTAGACCTAAGACAGGGGGGTTCTACGAGCAGTACTTC. This gives the protein CSARPKTGGFYEQYF.